One sample yielded the 24 T cell receptor beta chains listed below, sequenced in a study of T cell changes during pregnancy in multiple sclerosis. TCRdb's table, derived via immunoSEQ multiplex PCR, lists solely in-frame clones and lacks some. The sample yields tens of thousands of clones, 75% to 95% seen once. Source: peripheral blood, taken after pregnancy. Receptors were obtained from a female donor in good health, enrolled as a control in a pregnancy study.

The rearrangement uses TRBV25-1 and TRBJ1-4; TRBD1 matches 7 bases. The CDR3 totals 14 residues. Germline-derived CDR1 and CDR2 are MGHDK and SYGVNS. V lost 7 bases and J lost 6; bases outside the gene matches: 8. CDR3 residues: CASKETGSYEKLFF. CDR3 sequence (DNA): TGTGCCAGCAAGGAGACAGGGAGTTATGAAAAACTGTTTTTT.

V and J are TRBV6-4 and TRBJ1-2; D gene unclear. The germline V and J ends were trimmed by 0 bases and 7 bases, with 12 bases remaining between them. Germline V gives CDR1 MRHNA, CDR2 SNTAGT. The CDR3 sequence is 14 residues long. This chain's CDR3 is CASSDSTTGSGYTF. In DNA form, the CDR3 reads TGTGCCAGCAGTGACTCGACCACGGGAAGTGGCTACACCTTC.

The V and J genes are TRBV11-2 and TRBJ2-3, with 7 nucleotides matching TRBD1. Germline loops: CDR1 SGHAT, CDR2 FQNNGV. Trimming at V came to 5 bases and at J to 4 bases, leaving 6 bases not matched to a gene. The CDR3 is 14 amino acids. As DNA, the CDR3 is TGTGCCAGCAGCCTCCAGGGGGTGGCAGATACGCAGTATTTT. Encoded protein: CASSLQGVADTQYF. Full variable domain (outside the CDR3, taken from reference TRBV11-2 and TRBJ2-3): EAGVAQSPRYKIIEKRQSVAFWCNPISGHATLYWYQQILGQGPKLLIQFQNNGVVDDSQLPKDRFSAERLKGVDSTLKIQPAKLEDSAVYLCASSLQGVADTQYFGPGTRLTVL.

V is TRBV2 and J is TRBJ2-2, with D tentatively TRBD2 (7 bases). The CDR3 spans 16 residues. Germline V CDR1 and CDR2: SNHLY, FYNNEI. Trimming removed 7 bases from V and 5 bases from J, with 20 bases in between. CDR3 in amino acids: CASKSSGGRLTGELFF. DNA of the CDR3: TGTGCCAGCAAAAGCTCGGGGGGCCGTCTAACCGGGGAGCTGTTTTTT.

This clone was observed a single time. The CDR3 is CASSPTGGTEAFF. CDR3 in DNA: TGTGCCAGCAGCCCGACAGGGGGCACTGAAGCTTTCTTT. This chain links TRBV9 with TRBJ1-1; 9 bases fit TRBD1. This CDR3 is 13 amino acids long. Germline CDR1 is SGDLS and CDR2 is YYNGEE. V shed 4 bases, J shed 4 bases, and the junction held 2 bases outside the gene matches.

The chain employs TRBV4-2 and TRBJ1-3, with 10 bases lining up with TRBD1. The V segment lost 4 bases and the J segment 4 bases; nucleotides outside the gene matches: 4. The germline CDR1 and CDR2 sequences are LGHNA and YNFKEQ. The CDR3 is 15 residues long. CDR3 protein: CASSRDRGPGNTIYF. The CDR3 DNA reads TGTGCCAGCAGCCGAGACAGGGGGCCCGGAAACACCATATATTTT.

Regarding this clone: One end of the junction varies from germline; a read error may be responsible. The chain recombines TRBV7-2 with TRBJ2-1; maybe TRBD2 (5 bases). The CDR3 length is 11 residues. Germline V gene data show CDR1 as SGHTA and CDR2 as FQGNSA. In nucleotides, the CDR3 is TGTGCCAGCAGCGTAGCGACAGAGCAGTTCTTC. Protein sequence: CASSVATEQFF.

This clone appeared a single time. The gene calls are TRBV6-5 and TRBJ1-4, with a possible D match to TRBD1 (5 bases). This CDR3 comprises 14 residues. The germline gives CDR1 MNHEY, CDR2 SVGAGI. V lost 2 bases to trimming and J lost 8 bases, with 12 bases between them. CDR3 bases: TGTGCCAGCAGTTACGAGGCAGGGCGAGAAAAACTGTTTTTT. It specifies CASSYEAGREKLFF.

This chain joins TRBV6-5 and TRBJ2-2; 7 bases align to TRBD1. Germline V gene sequence: CDR1 MNHEY, CDR2 SVGAGI. The length of the CDR3 is 14 residues. V dropped 2 bases and J dropped 7; count of bases not matched to a gene: 4. CDR3 nucleotides: TGTGCCAGCAGTTACGACAGGGTTCACGGGGAGCTGTTTTTT. It encodes CASSYDRVHGELFF.

This rearrangement joins TRBV4-1 to TRBJ1-1, with D perhaps matching TRBD1 (6 bases). V was shortened by 1 base and J by 1 base, with 7 bases between the two germline ends. Germline-derived CDR1 and CDR2 are MGHRA and YSYEKL. The CDR3 contains 14 residues. This CDR3 is CASSQGDKNTEAFF. As DNA, the CDR3 is TGCGCCAGCAGCCAAGGGGACAAGAACACTGAAGCTTTCTTT.

The count of this clone is one. The chain links TRBV5-4 to TRBJ2-7, with a weak D call TRBD1 (8 bases). CDR1 and CDR2 (germline): SGHNT, YYREEE (reference sequence). The CDR3 extends over 15 amino acids. V dropped 2 bases and J dropped 3 bases, with 15 bases sitting between them. The CDR3 loop is CASSFTGGARYEQYF. The DNA of the CDR3 is TGTGCCAGCAGCTTTACAGGGGGGGCCCGCTACGAGCAGTACTTC.

The rearrangement uses TRBV13 and TRBJ2-1, with TRBD2 as a possible D gene (6 bases). Germline assignment: CDR1 PRHDT and CDR2 FYEKMQ (reference sequence). The CDR3 contains 16 residues. Trimming left V 0 bases short and J 1 base short, with 10 bases between. As DNA, the CDR3 is TGTGCCAGCAGCTTAGGCCTTCGGGGGTCCTACAATGAGCAGTTCTTC. Amino acid sequence: CASSLGLRGSYNEQFF.

The chain couples TRBV7-2 to TRBJ2-7; D is possibly TRBD1 (8 bases). The germline V and J ends were trimmed by 1 base and 5 bases, with 12 bases remaining between them. From germline, CDR1 is SGHTA and CDR2 FQGNSA. CDR3 length: 14 amino acids. CDR3 bases: TGTGCCAGCAGCTTAGTACAGGGGGGGGACGAGCAGTACTTC. Its protein product is CASSLVQGGDEQYF.

This clone was found a few times. The rearrangement links TRBV18 to TRBJ2-7; D unclear. This CDR3 spans 12 amino acids. The germline V and J ends were trimmed by 5 bases and 4 bases, with 9 bases remaining between them. From germline, CDR1 is KGHSH and CDR2 LQKENI. CDR3 DNA sequence: TGTGCCAGCTCAAGAGGTTCGTACGAGCAGTACTTC. Translation: CASSRGSYEQYF.

This chain uses TRBV7-6 with TRBJ2-1; D may be TRBD2 (6 bases). Germline V gene data show CDR1 as SGHVS and CDR2 as FNYEAQ. Trimming took 1 base from V and 5 from J, leaving 18 bases between them. The CDR3 has 17 residues. The DNA for the CDR3 is TGTGCCAGCAGCTTAGAAGCAGGGCGGGGACGACACAATGAGCAGTTCTTC. Its protein product is CASSLEAGRGRHNEQFF.

This CDR3 reads CASSLDGGGRETQYF. Here the CDR3 DNA reads TGTGCCAGCAGCTTAGACGGGGGGGGACGGGAGACCCAGTACTTC. This sequence joins TRBV7-9 and TRBJ2-5, with 8 positions matching TRBD2. Germline CDR1 and CDR2: SEHNR and FQNEAQ (reference sequence). V trimming: 1 base; J trimming: 5 bases; junction bases outside the gene matches: 6. The CDR3 runs 15 residues.

The count of this clone is one. This chain links TRBV4-3 with TRBJ1-1; perhaps TRBD1 as D (5 bases). Germline loops: CDR1 LGHNA, CDR2 YSLEER. This CDR3 contains 17 residues. Trimming left V 0 bases short and J 5 bases short, with 19 bases between. The CDR3 region has the DNA TGCGCCAGCAGCCAAGATGGGTGGGGCAGGGCGAGTACTGAAGCTTTCTTT. Its protein is CASSQDGWGRASTEAFF.

This chain connects TRBV9 to TRBJ1-2; possible D gene TRBD1, 6 bases. V was clipped by 3 bases and J by 7 bases, with 10 bases between them. The germline V gene encodes CDR1 SGDLS and CDR2 YYNGEE. CDR3 size: 12 residues. CDR3 sequence reads: CASSGTARGYTF. In DNA form, the CDR3 reads TGTGCCAGCAGCGGGACAGCGCGTGGCTACACCTTC.

This clone was found a few times. The gene calls are TRBV5-4 and TRBJ2-7; TRBD1 aligns across 9 bases. The germline gives CDR1 SGHNT, CDR2 YYREEE (reference sequence). The CDR3 is made up of 14 amino acids. The V segment lost 4 bases and the J segment 2 bases; nucleotides outside the gene matches: 4. The CDR3 reads CASSVDRGAYEQYF. The CDR3 DNA reads as TGTGCCAGCAGCGTGGACAGGGGCGCCTACGAGCAGTACTTC.

The chain combines TRBV7-9 with TRBJ2-3; 10 bases are shared with TRBD1. CDR3 length: 17 residues. Germline V gene sequence: CDR1 SEHNR, CDR2 FQNEAQ (reference sequence). V lost 5 bases to trimming and J lost 2 bases; unmatched junction nucleotides: 10. CDR3 amino acids: CASSPRGTGAPTDTQYF. The CDR3 DNA reads as TGTGCCAGCAGCCCTAGGGGGACAGGGGCCCCCACAGATACGCAGTATTTT.

This clone was observed a single time. This chain connects TRBV5-6 to TRBJ2-1; D perhaps matches TRBD1 (6 bases). The V gene's germline CDR1 is SGHDT and CDR2 YYEEEE. The V end lost 4 bases, the J end lost 0 bases, and 17 bases lay between the germline ends. The CDR3 extends over 17 amino acids. This CDR3 is CASSAPTEDSSYNEQFF. The CDR3 DNA sequence: TGTGCCAGCAGCGCACCAACGGAGGACAGCTCCTACAATGAGCAGTTCTTC. The complete variable domain, with remaining parts taken from reference TRBV5-6 and TRBJ2-1, reads DAGVTQSPTHLIKTRGQQVTLRCSPKSGHDTVSWYQQALGQGPQFIFQYYEEEERQRGNFPDRFSGHQFPNYSSELNVNALLLGDSALYLCASSAPTEDSSYNEQFFGPGTRLTVL.

V gene TRBV7-8 combines with J gene TRBJ1-2; D unresolved. The CDR3 length is 14 residues. The V end lost 2 bases, the J end lost 0 bases, and 7 bases lay between the germline ends. Germline V gives CDR1 SGHVS, CDR2 FQNEAQ. The CDR3 sequence: CASSLRETNYGYTF. In DNA, the CDR3 is TGTGCCAGCAGCTTACGGGAGACTAACTATGGCTACACCTTC.

The chain couples TRBV11-3 to TRBJ2-3; 10 bases align to TRBD1. The CDR3 extends over 16 amino acids. The V gene end was trimmed by 5 bases and the J gene end by 3 bases; junction bases not matched to a gene: 8. Looked up from germline, CDR1 is SGHNT and CDR2 is YENEEA. CDR3 nucleotide sequence: TGTGCCAGCAGCAGCAGACAGGGGGCGGGAACAGATACGCAGTATTTT. Translation: CASSSRQGAGTDTQYF.

The CDR3 sequence: CASSWGTAIEQYF. The CDR3 DNA follows: TGTGCCAGCAGTTGGGGGACAGCAATCGAGCAGTACTTC. This chain connects TRBV2 to TRBJ2-7, with TRBD1 matching 7 bases. The length of the CDR3 is 13 residues. The germline V gene has CDR1 SNHLY and CDR2 FYNNEI. The junction had 7 bases not matched to a gene; V was cut back by 5 bases and J by 6 bases. Together with reference TRBV2 and TRBJ2-7, the CDR3 gives the full variable domain: EPEVTQTPSHQVTQMGQEVILRCVPISNHLYFYWYRQILGQKVEFLVSFYNNEISEKSEIFDDQFSVERPDGSNFTLKIRSTKLEDSAMYFCASSWGTAIEQYFGPGTRLTVT.